Listed below are T cell receptor beta chains from one sample, sequenced in a study of a mutant IDH1 vaccine in newly diagnosed glioma. Their cognate antigens are unknown. Generated by immunoSEQ multiplex PCR, the TCRdb table keeps only in-frame clones and is missing some. This table holds 20,000 to 25,000 clones, roughly four fifths found once. This sample comprised PBMCs, obtained from a glioma patient whose treatment included an IDH1 peptide vaccine. These receptors all come from a man between 25 and 39 years old with glioma. Each CDR3 is given with its conserved first and last residue. The D gene is left open where the match is weak. Rows may omit the clone size; those that give it use once, few, many or a size class.

>TRBV2|TRBD1|-|TRBJ1-1
TGTGCCAGCAGCCGGACAGGGGGCACTGAAGCTTTCTTT
CASSRTGGTEAFF
>TRBV9|-|-|TRBJ2-5
TGTGCCAGCAGCGCTCCCGGTAGCGGCCAAGAGACCCAGTACTTC
CASSAPGSGQETQYF
>TRBV6-4|TRBD1|-|TRBJ1-1
TGTGCCAGCAGTGACTCGACAGGGGGTAACACTGAAGCTTTCTTT
CASSDSTGGNTEAFF
>TRBV4-2|-|-|TRBJ1-2
TGTGCCAGCAGCCAAGAAATGGTAGGGGGTGGCTACACCTTC
CASSQEMVGGGYTF
>TRBV9|-|few|TRBJ1-1
TGTGCCAGCAGCGTAATAGCCTCTAACACTGAAGCTTTCTTT
CASSVIASNTEAFF
>TRBV6-5|-|-|TRBJ1-4
TGTGCCAGCAGTTACAGGGCAGGGAGGAATGAAAAACTGTTTTTT
CASSYRAGRNEKLFF
>TRBV7-9|TRBD1|-|TRBJ1-2
TGTGCCAGCAGCTTTGGACAGGGTGCATCTGAGTACACCTTC
CASSFGQGASEYTF
>TRBV12-5|-|-|TRBJ2-1
TGTGCTAGTGGTTTCGCCGCTTTTGAGCAGTTCTTC
CASGFAAFEQFF
>TRBV2|TRBD1|-|TRBJ1-2
TGTGCCAGCAGTCCCCAGGGGGAGATCTATGGCTACACCTTC
CASSPQGEIYGYTF
>TRBV6-6|-|once|TRBJ2-5
TGTGCCAGCAGTTACTCCAATGTTGGGGTAGCGGAGACCCAGTACTTC
CASSYSNVGVAETQYF
>TRBV18|-|-|TRBJ1-4
TGTGCCAGCTCACCATCGGTTAATGAAAAACTGTTTTTT
CASSPSVNEKLFF
>TRBV19|TRBD1|few|TRBJ1-1
TGTGCCAGTTATTCCTTACAGGGGGGAGATACTGAAGCTTTCTTT
CASYSLQGGDTEAFF
>TRBV6-5|-|-|TRBJ1-5
TGTGCCAGCAGGGCAGGGGTGGGCAATCAGCCCCAGCATTTT
CASRAGVGNQPQHF
>TRBV7-9|TRBD1|-|TRBJ1-2
TGTGCCAGCAGCTTACAGGGGGCAGGTTACTATGGCTACACCTTC
CASSLQGAGYYGYTF
>TRBV25-1|TRBD1|-|TRBJ1-4
TGTGCCAGCAGTCGACAGGGGAGGGGGGAAAAACTGTTTTTT
CASSRQGRGEKLFF
>TRBV5-1|-|-|TRBJ2-6
TGCGCCAGCAGCTTGACGCCTGGGGCCAACGTCCTGACTTTC
CASSLTPGANVLTF
>TRBV6-4|TRBD2|once|TRBJ2-7
TGTGCCAGCAGTGACTCGAGCCGGCTAGCGGGATTCTACGAGCAGTACTTC
CASSDSSRLAGFYEQYF
>TRBV4-1|TRBD1|once|TRBJ2-7
TGCGCCAGCAGCCGAGGGACAGGGCCCTACGAGCAGTACTTC
CASSRGTGPYEQYF
>TRBV4-1|TRBD1|-|TRBJ2-1
TGCGCCAGCAGCCAAGAAGATTCTGGGACAGGCTTCTACAATGAGCAGTTCTTC
CASSQEDSGTGFYNEQFF
>TRBV5-4|-|few|TRBJ1-1
TGTGCCAGCAGAGCGGTGAACACTGAAGCTTTCTTT
CASRAVNTEAFF
>TRBV18|-|-|TRBJ1-1
TGTGCCAGCTCACCACAGAACGGAGTAGCTTTCTTT
CASSPQNGVAFF
>TRBV7-9|-|-|TRBJ2-4
TGTGCCAGCAGCCCCCAGACCGCCTGGCTTGACATTCAGTACTTC
CASSPQTAWLDIQYF
>TRBV9|TRBD1|-|TRBJ2-2
TGTGCCAGCAGCATCTCCTGGGGACAGGGCGACGGGGAGCTGTTTTTT
CASSISWGQGDGELFF
>TRBV5-1|-|once|TRBJ1-3
TGCGCCAGCAGCTTGGGGCACGGAGCCTCTGGAAACACCATATATTTT
CASSLGHGASGNTIYF
>TRBV19|TRBD1|-|TRBJ1-5
TGTGCCAGTAGTTCGGACAGGACCGCGGGGCCCCAGCATTTT
CASSSDRTAGPQHF
>TRBV19|TRBD1|-|TRBJ2-7
TGTGCCACAGGGACAGCCTCCTACGAGCAGTACTTC
CATGTASYEQYF
>TRBV29-1|TRBD1|-|TRBJ1-1
TGCAGCTCCATCGACAGGGGGACTGAAGCTTTCTTT
CSSIDRGTEAFF
>TRBV5-4|TRBD1|-|TRBJ1-2
TGTGCCAGCAGCCCTGGGACAGGGTACGGCTACACCTTC
CASSPGTGYGYTF
>TRBV6-5|-|-|TRBJ1-1
TGTGCCAGCAGCTTTACCCCCGGGTGGGGGACTGAAGCTTTCTTT
CASSFTPGWGTEAFF
>TRBV5-6|-|-|TRBJ1-4
TGTGTCAGCAGCTTGGGGTCAACTAATGAAAAACTGTTTTTT
CVSSLGSTNEKLFF
>TRBV7-6|TRBD2|-|TRBJ2-1
TGTGCCAGCAGCCCGGGACTAGCGGGAGGGCCAATGTTCAATGAGCAGTTCTTC
CASSPGLAGGPMFNEQFF
>TRBV6-1|-|-|TRBJ1-3
TGTGCCAGCAGTGGGCCGGGACGGCCCTCTGGAAACACCATATATTTT
CASSGPGRPSGNTIYF
>TRBV5-1|-|-|TRBJ2-7
TGCGCCAGCAGCCCCGGGTCTCTCTACGAGCAGTACTTC
CASSPGSLYEQYF
>TRBV6-5|-|-|TRBJ2-7
TGTGCCAGCAGTTACCTCAGGGGCTACGAGCAGTACTTC
CASSYLRGYEQYF
>TRBV5-1|TRBD1|-|TRBJ1-5
TGCGCCAGCAGCTTCGGACAGGATAGCAATCAGCCCCAGCATTTT
CASSFGQDSNQPQHF